This T cell receptor beta chain was found in a study of sequential checkpoint blockade in melanoma. Treatment given: randomized to nivolumab then ipilimumab (arm A) or the reverse (arm B). From thawed PBMCs, live CD3+CD8+ cells negative for CD19 and CD56 were sorted. TCRdb's table, derived via immunoSEQ multiplex PCR, lists solely in-frame clones and lacks some. The sample holds approximately 10,000 clones, approximately 80% seen once. Trimming cost V 6 bases and J 1 base, with 12 bases left between them. Per germline, CDR1 SNHLY and CDR2 FYNNEI. This CDR3 region has 14 residues. The clonotype comes from a human donor with melanoma. The chain joins TRBV2 to TRBJ1-1, with D perhaps matching TRBD1 (6 bases). The input for sequencing was CD8+ T cells sorted from blood (inferred from file names), taken from a patient given nivolumab and ipilimumab in sequence. CDR3 protein: CASSRDTRNTEAFF. CDR3 DNA: TGTGCCAGCAGCCGGGACACGAGGAACACTGAAGCTTTCTTT.